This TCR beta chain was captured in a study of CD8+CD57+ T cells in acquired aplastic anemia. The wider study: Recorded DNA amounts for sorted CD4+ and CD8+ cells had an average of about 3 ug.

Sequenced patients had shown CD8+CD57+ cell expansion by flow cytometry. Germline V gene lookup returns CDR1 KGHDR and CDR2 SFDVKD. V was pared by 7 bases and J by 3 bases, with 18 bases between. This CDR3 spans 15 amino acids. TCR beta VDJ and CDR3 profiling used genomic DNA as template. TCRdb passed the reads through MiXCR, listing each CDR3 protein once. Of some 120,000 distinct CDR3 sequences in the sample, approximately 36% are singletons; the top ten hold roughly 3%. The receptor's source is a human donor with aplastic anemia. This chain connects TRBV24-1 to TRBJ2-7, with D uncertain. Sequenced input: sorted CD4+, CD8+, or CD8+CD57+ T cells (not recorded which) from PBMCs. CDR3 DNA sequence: TGTGCCACCAGGGATCCTCGGGCTGAGGACTACGAGCAGTACTTC. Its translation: CATRDPRAEDYEQYF.